This T cell receptor beta chain comes out of a study of identical twins. General study points: Models came in too low on out-of-frame TCR alpha sharing in monozygotic twins. Reduced insertions were recorded for abundant cord blood beta clonotypes, with no such pattern in memory repertoires. Zero-insertion analyses could be partly confounded by invariant MAIT and iNKT cells.

Of note for this clonotype: As yet, its antigen is unknown.

Unique molecular identifiers were present on the cDNA, and a universal primer site came from template switching. TCRdb fed the 5' RACE reads into MiXCR, producing one record per CDR3 protein. The table lists approximately 260,000 distinct CDR3 sequences, around an eighth of them singletons. The germline V gene encodes CDR1 SGHNT and CDR2 YYREEE (reference sequence). Trimming cost V 4 bases and J 7 bases; bases outside gene matches: 12. This CDR3 region has 16 residues. This sequence was found in a woman aged 18-29 years in good health. The sample consisted of memory (CD45RO+) T cells sorted from blood. V is TRBV5-4 and J is TRBJ2-2; 8 positions match TRBD1. CDR3 sequence reads: CASSSQLTGGHGELFF. CDR3 bases: TGTGCCAGCAGCAGTCAACTCACAGGGGGACACGGGGAGCTGTTTTTT. Together with reference TRBV5-4 and TRBJ2-2, the CDR3 gives the full variable domain: ETGVTQSPTHLIKTRGQQVTLRCSSQSGHNTVSWYQQALGQGPQFIFQYYREEENGRGNFPPRFSGLQFPNYSSELNVNALELDDSALYLCASSSQLTGGHGELFFGEGSRLTVL.